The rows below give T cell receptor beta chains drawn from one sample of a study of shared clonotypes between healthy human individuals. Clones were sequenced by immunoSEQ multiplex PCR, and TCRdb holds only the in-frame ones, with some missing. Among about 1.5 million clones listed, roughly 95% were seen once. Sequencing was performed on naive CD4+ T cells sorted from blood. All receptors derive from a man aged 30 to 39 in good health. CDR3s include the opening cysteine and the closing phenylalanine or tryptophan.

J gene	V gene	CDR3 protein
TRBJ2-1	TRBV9	CASSAVVGTSGDNEQFF
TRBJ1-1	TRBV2	CASSEWSGGFRDTEAFF
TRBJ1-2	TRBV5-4	CASSIPTGTIANYGYTF
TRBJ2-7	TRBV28	CASSRQGGWREQYF
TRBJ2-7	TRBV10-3	CAIRLATSGRAIYEQYF
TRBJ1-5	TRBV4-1	CASSRDRGLGSNQPQHF
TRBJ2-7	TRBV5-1	CASSPAPYYEQYF
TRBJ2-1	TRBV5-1	CASSLTGTQGYNEQFF
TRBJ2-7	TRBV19	CASSGLAGVGEQYF
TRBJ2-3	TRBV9	CASSVEGITDTQYF
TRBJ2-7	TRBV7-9	CASSPLGGINEQYF
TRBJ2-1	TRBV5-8	CASSLGNGIGNEQFF
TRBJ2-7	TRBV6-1	CASSEAWVGYEQYF
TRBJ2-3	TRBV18	CASSPRGADRFGTDTQYF
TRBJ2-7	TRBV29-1	CSPSSGSYEQYF
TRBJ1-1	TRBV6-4	CASIPGQGDTEAFF
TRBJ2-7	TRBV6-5	CASSYSSQVVEQYF
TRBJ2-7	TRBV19	CASSINRGGEQYF
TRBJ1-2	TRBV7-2	CASEPLGQGYGYTF
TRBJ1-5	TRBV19	CASSIGPTGQPQHF
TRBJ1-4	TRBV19	CVSSPGQGGGKLFF
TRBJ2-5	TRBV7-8	CASSLGPWEETQYF
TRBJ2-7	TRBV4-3	CASSQEARPHYEQYF
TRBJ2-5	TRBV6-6	CASSYLGTQETQYF
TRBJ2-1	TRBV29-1	CSVEKSYNEQFF
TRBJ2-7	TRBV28	CASIKAGLSSYEQYF
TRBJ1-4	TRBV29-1	CSGGNAGEKLFF
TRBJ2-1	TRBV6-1	CASSPDRADNEQFF
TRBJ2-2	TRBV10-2	CASRWTGETTGELFF
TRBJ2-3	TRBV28	CASSSRTGRVTDTQYF
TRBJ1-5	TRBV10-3	CAISESAGQGQPQHF
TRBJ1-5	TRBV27	CASSSRGFSNQPQHF
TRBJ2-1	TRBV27	CASSFRRTSGSKYEQFF
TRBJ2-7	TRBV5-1	CASSLPEGAYEQYF
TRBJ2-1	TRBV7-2	CASRPPGLADYNEQFF
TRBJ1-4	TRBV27	CASSMGGMSAPNEKLFF
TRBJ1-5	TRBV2	CASSDRDSNQPQHF
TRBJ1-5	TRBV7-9	CASSLGGQGSNQPQHF
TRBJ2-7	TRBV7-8	CASSLTGGTEQYF
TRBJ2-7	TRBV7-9	CASSLALQGNEQYF
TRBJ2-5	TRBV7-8	CASSSSGRKTQYF
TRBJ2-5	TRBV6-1	CASSALEFKQGGRQTQYF
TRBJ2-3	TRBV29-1	CSAQTADTQYF
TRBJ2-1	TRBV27	CASSFSGGTNEQFF
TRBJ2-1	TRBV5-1	CASSAGTGGYNEQFF
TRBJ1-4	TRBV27	CASSLGLGRVDREKLFF
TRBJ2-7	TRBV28	CASSTGSPYEQYF